This T cell receptor (beta chain) was recovered during a study of technical replicates of blood from a few donors (dated by TCRdb to between 2016 and 2019). For this clone: Its antigen target is currently unknown. No qualities accompany the bases; no much larger clone lies one base away.

Library method: the immunoSEQ multiplex PCR assay. TCRdb retrieved this table from immuneACCESS and kept in-frame rearrangements only. Not all clones are present; in checked studies, unresolved V genes account for under half, and no reason is known for the remainder. This sample holds roughly 60,000 clones; about 86% were observed only once. The top ten clonotypes cover around 5.5% of the sample. The cysteine opens and the phenylalanine closes a CDR3 of 15 amino acids. The DNA shown is the 45-base CDR3, in frame from base 1. Sequences SGHTA (CDR1) and FQGTGA (CDR2) are obtained from the germline V gene. At the junction V is shortened by 5 bases and J by 4 bases; bases outside the gene matches: 9.

The sample consisted of PBMCs. The TCR was taken from a human donor in good health. Some clones in this sample may be carry-over from other donors' samples. The V gene is TRBV7-3 and the J gene is TRBJ2-3; 7 central bases correspond to TRBD1. The CDR3 here reads CASSQQGRRADTQYF. The nucleotide sequence is TGTGCCAGCAGCCAACAGGGGAGAAGGGCAGATACGCAGTATTTT.